Listed below are T cell receptor beta chains from one sample, sequenced in a study of blood T cell repertoires in COVID-19. Clones were sequenced by immunoSEQ multiplex PCR, and TCRdb holds only the in-frame ones, with some missing. The profile covers some 160,000 clones, with around four fifths appearing a single time and more than 5% taken by the ten largest. Material: PBMCs or T cells enriched from blood (not recorded which). The receptors here all came from a woman between 40 and 50 years old who had recovered from COVID-19. The CDR3 runs from the conserved cysteine through the conserved F or W. Each record gives: V gene, clone size, J gene, D gene, CDR3 DNA, CDR3 protein. D genes are given only for firm matches. Clone size is given for some rows only: seen once, a few or many times, or a class if the clone is expanded.

>TRBV2|.|TRBJ2-2|.
TGTGCCAGCAGTGATCGGATAGGGGCGAACACCGGGGAGCTGTTTTTT
CASSDRIGANTGELFF
>TRBV6-5|once|TRBJ1-1|.
TGTGCCAGCAGTTCCGACATGGGGAACACTGAAGCTTTCTTT
CASSSDMGNTEAFF
>TRBV15|.|TRBJ2-2|TRBD2
TGTGCCACCAGCTTCGGACTAGGGCACACCGGGGAGCTGTTTTTT
CATSFGLGHTGELFF
>TRBV10-3|.|TRBJ1-3|TRBD1
TGTGCCATCATTAGAGACGACAGGGAGAGAGACACCATATATTTT
CAIIRDDRERDTIYF
>TRBV11-2|.|TRBJ2-1|TRBD1
TGTGCCAGCAGCTTACGACAGGGGTCAACTGCTGAGCAGTTCTTC
CASSLRQGSTAEQFF
>TRBV3-1/TRBV3-2|.|TRBJ2-1|TRBD2
TGTGCCAGCAGCCAAGGCGTAAGCGGGGGTCTCTACAATGAGCAGTTCTTC
CASSQGVSGGLYNEQFF
>TRBV7-6|.|TRBJ2-1|.
TGTGCCAGCAGCTTAGACGGGAGCTCCTACAATGAGCAGTTCTTC
CASSLDGSSYNEQFF
>TRBV23-1|.|TRBJ2-5|.
TGCGCCAGCAGTCATATTCAACCATACCGAGAAGAGACCCAGTACTTC
CASSHIQPYREETQYF
>TRBV5-4|.|TRBJ2-6|TRBD2
TGTGCCAGCAGCCTTCAGGGACTAGCGGCATCTGGGGCCAACGTCCTGACTTTC
CASSLQGLAASGANVLTF
>TRBV6-5|few|TRBJ1-6|TRBD1
TGTGCCAGCAGTTTACGGACAGGGCCCTCACCCCTCCACTTT
CASSLRTGPSPLHF
>TRBV4-1|.|TRBJ1-5|.
TGCGCCAGCAGCCCTGGGGGGGGTTATAGCAATCAGCCCCAGCATTTT
CASSPGGGYSNQPQHF
>TRBV15|once|TRBJ1-1|TRBD1
TGTGCCACCACCGGGACAGGGAAAGGCGGCACTGAAGCTTTCTTT
CATTGTGKGGTEAFF
>TRBV7-6|.|TRBJ1-2|TRBD1
TGTGCCAGCAGCCCGACAGGGAACTATGGCTACACCTTC
CASSPTGNYGYTF
>TRBV5-1|.|TRBJ2-5|TRBD2
TGCGCCAGCAGCTTGGCCGGGGGACTAGCGGGGGAGGAGACCCAGTACTTC
CASSLAGGLAGEETQYF
>TRBV27|.|TRBJ1-5|TRBD1
TGTGCCAGCGGCCCGGGCACAGGGGGCAATCAGCCCCAGCATTTT
CASGPGTGGNQPQHF
>TRBV3-1/TRBV3-2|medium-sized|TRBJ1-5|.
TGTGCCAGCAGCCCTCGCAGGGACAATCAGCCCCAGCATTTT
CASSPRRDNQPQHF
>TRBV19|.|TRBJ1-6|TRBD1
TGTGCCAGTAGTATAAGGGACAGGGGGCGTTCACCCCTCCACTTT
CASSIRDRGRSPLHF
>TRBV11-3|.|TRBJ2-1|.
TGTGCCAGCAGCCCAACGGGGGACTACAATGAGCAGTTCTTC
CASSPTGDYNEQFF
>TRBV19|.|TRBJ1-5|TRBD1
TGTGCCAGTAGTATTTTGGGACAGGGGCCTCTGGGCAATCAGCCCCAGCATTTT
CASSILGQGPLGNQPQHF
>TRBV7-2|.|TRBJ1-5|.
TGTGCCAGCAGCCCTGGACAGATTCGAAATCAGCCCCAGCATTTT
CASSPGQIRNQPQHF
>TRBV7-9|.|TRBJ2-7|.
TGTGCCAGCAGCTTTGGTAGCGCCCTAGATATAGGTTCCTACGAGCAGTACTTC
CASSFGSALDIGSYEQYF
>TRBV15|once|TRBJ1-4|.
TGTGCCACCAGACGTGGGCAGGGTGAAAAACTGTTTTTT
CATRRGQGEKLFF
>TRBV7-8|.|TRBJ2-7|TRBD2
TGTGCCAGCAGCCGAGAAGCCGGGACTAGCGGGTACGAGCAGTACTTC
CASSREAGTSGYEQYF
>TRBV29-1|.|TRBJ1-1|.
TGCAGCGTTGTTGTTGGAGGGCTGGGCACTGAAGCTTTCTTT
CSVVVGGLGTEAFF
>TRBV19|once|TRBJ2-7|.
TGTGCCAGTAGTATGGGAGGGGGATACGAGCAGTACTTC
CASSMGGGYEQYF
>TRBV7-9|.|TRBJ2-5|.
TGTGCCAGCAGCTTAGGGTGGACAGTAACCCAAGAGACCCAGTACTTC
CASSLGWTVTQETQYF
>TRBV4-2|.|TRBJ2-3|.
TGTGCCAGCAGTGGTCAGAACACAGATACGCAGTATTTT
CASSGQNTDTQYF
>TRBV3-1/TRBV3-2|.|TRBJ1-1|.
TGTGCCAGCAGCCAAGTCGGGAACACTGAAGCTTTCTTT
CASSQVGNTEAFF
>TRBV9|.|TRBJ2-3|.
TGTGCCAGCAGCGTAGGGGGCCAGGCGCGGGATACGCAGTATTTT
CASSVGGQARDTQYF
>TRBV24-1|.|TRBJ2-2|TRBD2
TGTGCCACCAGTGATTCTGTGACTAGCCCCGGGGAGCTGTTTTTT
CATSDSVTSPGELFF
>TRBV5-1|.|TRBJ2-6|.
TGCGCCAGCAGCTTGCAGGGGACCCGCTCTGGGGCCAACGTCCTGACTTTC
CASSLQGTRSGANVLTF
>TRBV5-4|.|TRBJ2-7|TRBD1
TGTGCCAGCAGCTTGGGTCGGGACAGAGTCTACGAGCAGTACTTC
CASSLGRDRVYEQYF
>TRBV7-6|.|TRBJ2-1|TRBD2
TGTGCCAGCAGCTTAGGCCATATCCAGAGCGGGAGGGTTTACAATGAGCAGTTCTTC
CASSLGHIQSGRVYNEQFF
>TRBV25-1|.|TRBJ1-4|TRBD1
TGTGCCAGCAGCCGGGACAGGGCGAGGGGTGAAAAACTGTTTTTT
CASSRDRARGEKLFF
>TRBV5-1|.|TRBJ1-1|.
TGCGCCAGCAGCTTGATACAGGGGAACACTGAAGCTTTCTTT
CASSLIQGNTEAFF
>TRBV3-1/TRBV3-2|.|TRBJ1-1|TRBD1
TGTGCCAGCAGCCAAGAAATTTTGGCCTCCGGGACAGGGGGTTCTTACATGAACACTGAAGCTTTCTTT
CASSQEILASGTGGSYMNTEAFF
>TRBV19|many|TRBJ1-1|TRBD1
TGTGCCAGTAGTATACAGGGGGCCGGTGAAGCTTTCTTT
CASSIQGAGEAFF
>TRBV30|.|TRBJ2-3|TRBD2
TGTGCCTGGAACCTAGCGGGAGGCACAGATACGCAGTATTTT
CAWNLAGGTDTQYF
>TRBV27|once|TRBJ1-5|.
TGTGCCAGCAGCCCGGGGGGCGGCAATCAGCCCCAGCATTTT
CASSPGGGNQPQHF
>TRBV5-5|once|TRBJ2-2|TRBD2
TGTGCCAGCACCCCGACTAGCTGGGGCACCGGGGAGCTGTTTTTT
CASTPTSWGTGELFF
>TRBV28|.|TRBJ1-1|.
TGTGCCAGCACCCTCCAGGGGAACACTGAAGCTTTCTTT
CASTLQGNTEAFF
>TRBV19|.|TRBJ1-3|.
TGTGCCAGCTTTCAAGGTGGGAGCTCTGGAAACACCATATATTTT
CASFQGGSSGNTIYF
>TRBV5-1|.|TRBJ1-2|.
TGCGCCAGCAGCTCCGGCGGGACCCTCTATGGCTACACCTTC
CASSSGGTLYGYTF
>TRBV30|.|TRBJ1-6|.
TGTGCCTGGAGTGTAACAGGTTTGGGCTCACCCCTCCACTTT
CAWSVTGLGSPLHF
>TRBV30|.|TRBJ1-4|TRBD1
TGTGCCTGGGCCGCGACAGGGGGGGAAAAACTGTTTTTT
CAWAATGGEKLFF